These 27 T cell receptor beta chains were sequenced from one sample in a study of cytomegalovirus exposure and HLA in healthy donors. Primers for the PCR totalled 60 Vbeta and 13 Jbeta. The method was immunoSEQ multiplex PCR; TCRdb's version includes in-frame clones alone and lacks a portion of them. The sample comprises approximately 180,000 clones, roughly 70% of which are singletons, and approximately 1.8% rests with the top ten. Sequenced material: PBMCs. The source is a woman in her 30s in good health and CMV-seronegative.

The chain carries TRBV12-2 and TRBJ2-1; the table's D call, TRBD2, was not checked against the DNA. TRBV12-2 is a pseudogene segment. The CDR3 totals 16 residues. The CDR3 nucleotides are TGTGCAAGTCGCTTAGGGTTGGGACTAGCTAGGGATGAGCAGTTCTTC. It specifies CASRLGLGLARDEQFF.

J is TRBJ1-2 and V is TRBV5-1; TRBD1 matches at 8 bases. Germline V lookup: CDR1 SGHRS, CDR2 YFSETQ. CDR3 length: 13 amino acids. Trimming cost V 0 bases and J 6 bases; bases outside gene matches: 1. CDR3 sequence reads: CASSLVQGDGYTF. CDR3 coding DNA: TGCGCCAGCAGCTTGGTACAGGGGGATGGCTACACCTTC.

The chain links TRBV19 to TRBJ2-1, with 9 bases lining up with TRBD2. This CDR3 has 15 residues. Germline CDR1 reads LNHDA; CDR2 reads SQIVND (reference sequence). The V gene end was trimmed by 6 bases and the J gene end by 5 bases; junction bases not matched to a gene: 8. CDR3: CASRKRGANHNEQFF. In DNA, the CDR3 is TGTGCCAGTAGAAAGCGGGGGGCTAACCACAATGAGCAGTTCTTC. Filled out from reference TRBV19 and TRBJ2-1, the complete variable domain reads DGGITQSPKYLFRKEGQNVTLSCEQNLNHDAMYWYRQDPGQGLRLIYYSQIVNDFQKGDIAEGYSVSREKKESFPLTVTSAQKNPTAFYLCASRKRGANHNEQFFGPGTRLTVL.

V is TRBV11-2 and J is TRBJ2-6, with no clear D. This CDR3 comprises 17 residues. Trimming took off 1 base at V and 0 bases at J, with 10 bases between the two ends. The germline CDR1 and CDR2 sequences are SGHAT and FQNNGV. The CDR3 DNA reads as TGTGCCAGCAGCTTAGTGAGGCGGCGCTCTGGGGCCAACGTCCTGACTTTC. It is translated as CASSLVRRRSGANVLTF. Together with reference TRBV11-2 and TRBJ2-6, the CDR3 gives the full variable domain: EAGVAQSPRYKIIEKRQSVAFWCNPISGHATLYWYQQILGQGPKLLIQFQNNGVVDDSQLPKDRFSAERLKGVDSTLKIQPAKLEDSAVYLCASSLVRRRSGANVLTFGAGSRLTVL.

The rearrangement uses TRBV4-1 and TRBJ2-7; TRBD1 matches at 7 bases. The V gene's germline CDR1 is MGHRA and CDR2 YSYEKL. The CDR3 is 14 amino acids. V shed 2 bases and J 1 base; nucleotides not matched to a gene: 2. CDR3 in amino acids: CASSQPGQSYEQYF. The CDR3 coding sequence is TGCGCCAGCAGCCAACCGGGACAGTCCTACGAGCAGTACTTC.

This chain links TRBV6-5 with TRBJ2-7, with D possibly matching TRBD2 (7 bases). Germline V gene lookup returns CDR1 MNHEY and CDR2 SVGAGI. Trimming left V 5 bases short and J 5 bases short, with 16 bases between. CDR3 length: 14 residues. As DNA, the CDR3 is TGTGCCAGCAGTCCTCCCGGGGGGCTCCACGAGCAGTACTTC. This sequence encodes CASSPPGGLHEQYF.

CDR3 nucleotide sequence: TGTGCCAGCAGCTTCCTGGCTAGCGGAGGGCCCGGGGAGCAGTACTTC. As protein: CASSFLASGGPGEQYF. The rearrangement uses TRBV7-6 and TRBJ2-7, with 7 bases fitting TRBD2. Trimming removed 3 bases from V and 7 bases from J; junction bases left unmatched: 15. The CDR3 has 16 amino acids. Per germline, CDR1 SGHVS and CDR2 FNYEAQ.

The chain couples TRBV6-5 to TRBJ1-5; D is perhaps TRBD1 (6 bases). Trimming removed 2 bases from V and 2 bases from J, with 10 bases in between. The CDR3 runs 15 residues. The germline CDR1 and CDR2 sequences are MNHEY and SVGAGI. The DNA of the CDR3 is TGTGCCAGCAGTTACCGCAGGGGAGGCAATCAGCCCCAGCATTTT. Protein: CASSYRRGGNQPQHF.

The rearrangement links TRBV23-1 to TRBJ2-5, with 8 bases matching TRBD2. TRBV23-1 is classed as an ORF, of uncertain function. V lost 3 bases to trimming and J lost 3 bases; unmatched junction nucleotides: 6. The CDR3 sequence is 15 residues long. The CDR3 DNA reads as TGCGCCAGCAGTCAGAGCGGGAGTTTGAAAGAGACCCAGTACTTC. This codes for CASSQSGSLKETQYF.

This clone was picked up a small number of times. The chain joins TRBV10-1 to TRBJ1-2; D unresolved. The CDR3 spans 16 residues. The V gene lost 3 bases and the J gene lost 6 bases, with 20 bases spanning the gap. CDR1 is WNHNN, CDR2 SYGVQD, per germline (reference sequence). CDR3 loop: CASSDSPGGSTNGYTF. In DNA, the CDR3 is TGCGCCAGCAGTGACTCCCCGGGAGGGTCGACGAATGGCTACACCTTC.

The CDR3 loop is CASRLTSGGPYEQYF. CDR3 nucleotides: TGTGCCAGCAGACTAACTAGCGGGGGACCCTACGAGCAGTACTTC. J is TRBJ2-5 and V is TRBV27; TRBD2 agrees at 11 bases. The J call could be wrong; TRBJ2-7 is a better fit for the DNA end. CDR1 is MNHEY and CDR2 is SMNVEV in the germline V gene (reference sequence). This CDR3 is 15 amino acids long.

This clone came up a few times. The chain combines TRBV15 with TRBJ2-2; D may be TRBD1 (6 bases). Germline-derived CDR1 and CDR2 are LNHNV and YYDKDF (reference sequence). The length of the CDR3 is 15 residues. V lost 4 bases and J 2 bases, leaving 11 bases between the germline ends. CDR3 nucleotide sequence: TGTGCCACCAGCACCGGGGACACCAACACCGGGGAGCTGTTTTTT. Protein sequence: CATSTGDTNTGELFF.

The chain uses TRBV7-3 and TRBJ2-7; 8 positions match TRBD2. This CDR3 comprises 15 residues. J was trimmed by 5 bases and V by 5 bases; bases with no gene match: 11. Germline-derived CDR1 and CDR2 are SGHTA and FQGTGA. In DNA, the CDR3 is TGTGCCAGCAGCCTCTACGGGACTAGGACCGACGAGCAGTACTTC. Its translation is CASSLYGTRTDEQYF.

A few counts support this clone. The gene calls are TRBV7-9 and TRBJ1-2, with TRBD1 matching over 9 bases. Germline CDR1 is SEHNR and CDR2 is FQNEAQ (reference sequence). The length of the CDR3 is 14 residues. Unmatched junction bases numbered 7, after V lost 5 bases and J lost 6 bases. The CDR3 is CASSVWTGADGYTF. In DNA, the CDR3 is TGTGCCAGCAGCGTATGGACAGGGGCTGATGGCTACACCTTC.

Of note for this clone: This sample also contains other DNA sequences that code for the same CDR3. The chain uses TRBV7-2 and TRBJ1-5, with a weak D call TRBD1 (5 bases). The V gene's germline CDR1 is SGHTA and CDR2 FQGNSA. This CDR3 comprises 15 residues. V gave up 5 bases and J gave up 0 bases, with 11 bases separating them. CDR3 bases: TGTGCCAGCAGCACGACAGAGTATAGCAATCAGCCCCAGCATTTT. The encoded protein is CASSTTEYSNQPQHF.

V usage is TRBV18 and J usage is TRBJ2-3; 8 bases map to TRBD1. CDR3 length: 16 residues. From germline, CDR1 is KGHSH and CDR2 LQKENI. Losses at the gene ends were 3 bases for V and 2 bases for J; bases not matched to a gene: 7. The CDR3 loop reads CASSPNGQGATDTQYF. The CDR3 DNA sequence: TGTGCCAGCTCACCCAATGGACAGGGAGCCACAGATACGCAGTATTTT.

This sequence joins TRBV7-2 and TRBJ2-7; 9 bases fit TRBD2. The germline gives CDR1 SGHTA, CDR2 FQGNSA. Unmatched junction bases numbered 4, after V lost 4 bases and J lost 0 bases. The CDR3 spans 15 residues. CDR3 bases: TGTGCCAGCAGCTCCGGACTAGCGTCCTCCTACGAGCAGTACTTC. This translates into CASSSGLASSYEQYF.

The chain is built from TRBV5-1 and TRBJ2-7; D is perhaps TRBD2 (5 bases). Trimming took 4 bases from V and 7 from J, leaving 24 bases between them. The CDR3 runs 16 residues. Per the germline V gene, CDR1 is SGHRS and CDR2 is YFSETQ. The CDR3 sequence is CASSPGGNIPIKEQYF. CDR3 nucleotides: TGCGCCAGCAGCCCAGGAGGTAATATCCCCATTAAGGAGCAGTACTTC.

The chain carries TRBV2 and TRBJ1-1; D is ambiguous. V dropped 8 bases and J dropped 5 bases, with 15 bases sitting between them. CDR3 length equals 13 residues. Looked up from germline, CDR1 is SNHLY and CDR2 is FYNNEI. The CDR3 loop reads CASYPDLMTEAFF. The CDR3 DNA follows: TGTGCCAGCTATCCTGACTTGATGACTGAAGCTTTCTTT.

This chain uses TRBV29-1 with TRBJ1-1; tentative D call: TRBD1 (6 bases). Trimming removed 4 bases at V and 1 base at J, with 10 bases between. Germline V gene lookup returns CDR1 SQVTM and CDR2 ANQGSEA. The CDR3 sequence is 13 residues long. This CDR3 is CSVVGTWNTEAFF. The CDR3 DNA reads TGCAGCGTTGTCGGGACATGGAACACTGAAGCTTTCTTT. The variable domain in full, completed from reference TRBV29-1 and TRBJ1-1, reads SAVISQKPSRDICQRGTSLTIQCQVDSQVTMMFWYRQQPGQSLTLIATANQGSEATYESGFVIDKFPISRPNLTFSTLTVSNMSPEDSSIYLCSVVGTWNTEAFFGQGTRLTVV.

CDR3 sequence reads: CASTLRSSGANVLTF. The CDR3 nucleotides are TGTGCCAGTACCTTACGTAGCTCTGGGGCCAACGTCCTGACTTTC. This chain links TRBV19 with TRBJ2-6, with D unresolved. V was cut by 7 bases and J by 0 bases, with 10 bases left in between. The CDR3 length is 15 residues. Germline values: CDR1 LNHDA, CDR2 SQIVND (reference sequence). Full variable domain (missing parts from reference TRBV19 and TRBJ2-6): DGGITQSPKYLFRKEGQNVTLSCEQNLNHDAMYWYRQDPGQGLRLIYYSQIVNDFQKGDIAEGYSVSREKKESFPLTVTSAQKNPTAFYLCASTLRSSGANVLTFGAGSRLTVL.

The chain is built from TRBV5-4 and TRBJ2-5; 9 bases align to TRBD2. This CDR3 is built from 15 residues. The trim removed 0 bases at V and 2 bases at J, leaving 2 bases unmatched. The germline V gene encodes CDR1 SGHNT and CDR2 YYREEE (reference sequence). This chain's CDR3 is CASSLGLAVQETQYF. Written as DNA, the CDR3 is TGTGCCAGCAGCTTGGGACTAGCGGTACAAGAGACCCAGTACTTC. Looking up the rest from reference TRBV5-4 and TRBJ2-5 gives the full variable domain: ETGVTQSPTHLIKTRGQQVTLRCSSQSGHNTVSWYQQALGQGPQFIFQYYREEENGRGNFPPRFSGLQFPNYSSELNVNALELDDSALYLCASSLGLAVQETQYFGPGTRLLVL.

This clone was picked up a small number of times. The chain is built from TRBV10-1 and TRBJ2-1, with 8 nucleotides matching TRBD2. Germline CDR1 reads WNHNN; CDR2 reads SYGVQD (reference sequence). Trimming at V came to 8 bases and at J to 6 bases, leaving 6 bases not matched to a gene. The CDR3 is 13 residues long. In nucleotides, the CDR3 is TGCGCCAGCTTTAGCGGGAAGGGCAATGAGCAGTTCTTC. Its protein product is CASFSGKGNEQFF.

This clone was observed a handful of times. The CDR3 region has the DNA TGTGCCAGCAGCTTGACAGGGCCGACTGAAGCTTTCTTT. Translating it yields CASSLTGPTEAFF. The chain links TRBV5-6 to TRBJ1-1; D perhaps matches TRBD1 (6 bases). The CDR3 is 13 residues long. In germline, CDR1 is SGHDT, CDR2 YYEEEE. V lost 1 base to trimming and J lost 5 bases, with 9 bases between them.

V gene TRBV9 combines with J gene TRBJ2-3; 14 nucleotides agree with TRBD2. V shed 4 bases and J 8 bases; nucleotides not matched to a gene: 3. The CDR3 consists of 14 residues. Germline CDR1 reads SGDLS; CDR2 reads YYNGEE. This CDR3 is CASSPGLAGGTQYF. In DNA, the CDR3 is TGTGCCAGCAGCCCCGGACTAGCGGGAGGTACGCAGTATTTT.

Comments on this clone: Mismatch with germline at one junction end may stem from a read error. The chain uses TRBV7-3 and TRBJ2-1, with D maybe TRBD2 (7 bases). The CDR3 consists of 15 residues. The germline gives CDR1 SGHTA, CDR2 FQGTGA. The CDR3 DNA is TGTGCCAGCAGCTTAAATGGGGGGCGGGGGTTCCCTTTGGTCTTC. Translating gives CASSLNGGRGFPLVF.

The chain uses TRBV18 and TRBJ1-2; maybe TRBD1 (6 bases). Germline assignment: CDR1 KGHSH and CDR2 LQKENI. Trimming took off 1 base at V and 6 bases at J, with 12 bases between the two ends. The CDR3 is made up of 14 amino acids. CDR3 DNA sequence: TGTGCCAGCTCACCACTCCAGGGGCTTCATGGCTACACCTTC. Its protein product is CASSPLQGLHGYTF. Based on the CDR3 plus reference TRBV18 and TRBJ1-2, the full variable domain is NAGVMQNPRHLVRRRGQEARLRCSPMKGHSHVYWYRQLPEEGLKFMVYLQKENIIDESGMPKERFSAEFPKEGPSILRIQQVVRGDSAAYFCASSPLQGLHGYTFGSGTRLTVV.